Listed below are T cell receptor beta chains from one sample, sequenced in a study of T cells after yellow fever vaccination. TCRdb reanalysed the 5' RACE reads using MiXCR and keeps one entry per CDR3 protein. The sample comprises about 350,000 distinct CDR3 sequences, 8% to 9.5% of which are singletons, and around 17% rests with the top ten. This specimen consisted of PBMCs, obtained about 41 days after the first yellow fever vaccination. The origin of the receptors is a man between 18 and 35 years old who received the YFV17D yellow fever vaccine. Each CDR3 is given with its conserved first and last residue. Fields, in order: V gene, CDR3 length, clone size, D gene, J gene, CDR3 DNA, CDR3 protein. The D gene is left open where the match is weak. The size entry is marked missing in some rows and otherwise reads once, few, many or a size class.

TRBV4-1	15	many	NA	TRBJ2-2	TGCGCCAGCAGCCAAGCGGTCAGTAACACCGGGGAGCTGTTTTTT	CASSQAVSNTGELFF
TRBV7-2	15	NA	TRBD2	TRBJ2-1	TGTGCCAGCACCATAGGGCGGGGGGGCGCCGGTGAGCAGTTCTTC	CASTIGRGGAGEQFF
TRBV5-1	15	few	TRBD1	TRBJ1-3	TGCGCCAGCAGCTTGGACAGGGGGCGAGGAAACACCATATATTTT	CASSLDRGRGNTIYF
TRBV6-5	19	NA	TRBD2	TRBJ2-2	TGTGCCAGCAGTTACCGATCGACTAGCGGGGGGGGTAACACCGGGGAGCTGTTTTTT	CASSYRSTSGGGNTGELFF
TRBV6-5	18	NA	TRBD2	TRBJ2-1	TGTGCCAGCAGTTACGGCCCTGAGCCGGGACTAGATCACAATGAGCAGTTCTTC	CASSYGPEPGLDHNEQFF
TRBV9	13	NA	NA	TRBJ2-2	TGTGCCAGCAGCGTAACCGGGGTAGGGGAGCTGTTTTTT	CASSVTGVGELFF
TRBV5-1	16	NA	TRBD2	TRBJ2-5	TGCGCCAGCAGCTTGGTGGGGACTAGCGGGGAAGAGACCCAGTACTTC	CASSLVGTSGEETQYF
TRBV4-1	14	few	TRBD1	TRBJ2-5	TGCGCCAGCAGCCAAGTCGGACAGGCAGAGACCCAGTACTTC	CASSQVGQAETQYF
TRBV2	16	NA	TRBD2	TRBJ2-3	TGTGCCAGCAGTTCTAGCGGGGCAGCACAAAGTAATACGCAGTATTTT	CASSSSGAAQSNTQYF
TRBV5-4	15	NA	NA	TRBJ1-4	TGTGCCAGCAGCACCGGACGAAGGCGTAATGAAAAACTGTTTTTT	CASSTGRRRNEKLFF
TRBV20-1	13	NA	NA	TRBJ2-4	TGCAGTGCGAGGTCAGCTACCAAAAACATTCAGTACTTC	CSARSATKNIQYF